This T cell receptor beta chain was identified during a study of blood T cells in healthy people across ages. Drawn from each donor were roughly 10 milliliters of peripheral blood. The CDR3 totals 14 residues. V was pared by 6 bases and J by 4 bases, with 5 bases of the junction left unmatched. CDR1 ENHRY and CDR2 SYGVKD come from the germline V gene. Primed by a sample-barcoded 5' primer and a J-beta primer mix, a second PCR proceeded for about 7 to 12 cycles. A 12-random-nucleotide template-switch adaptor tagged each cDNA molecule. TCRdb re-called the 5' RACE reads with MiXCR, one entry per CDR3 protein. The data contain more than 900,000 distinct CDR3 sequences, 25% to 35% of them singletons. This clonotype was seen repeatedly, ten times or more. A further study also used this sample, focusing on T cells of mothers and their children.

The source of this sequence is a woman aged 40 to 50 in good health. The gene calls are TRBV10-3 and TRBJ1-1; 10 bases align to TRBD1. Sequencing was performed on blood. CDR3 in amino acids: CAIRGTGDGTEAFF. For the CDR3, the DNA is TGTGCCATCAGAGGGACAGGGGACGGCACTGAAGCTTTCTTT.